A single sample is the source of the 26 T cell receptor beta chains below, sequenced in a study of technical replicates of blood from several donors. Measured with immunoSEQ multiplex PCR; TCRdb has only the in-frame clones, and not every one. The sample lists roughly 80,000 clones, around 89% occurring once. Sequencing was carried out using T cells isolated from PBMCs. The receptor set was obtained from a human donor in good health.

The chain combines TRBV6-6 with TRBJ1-1; 7 bases fit TRBD1. CDR3 length: 15 amino acids. V was pared by 5 bases and J by 3 bases, with 9 bases of the junction left unmatched. The germline V gene has CDR1 MNHNY and CDR2 SVGAGI (reference sequence). The CDR3 here is CASSPQGQQYTEAFF. The CDR3 DNA is TGTGCCAGCAGTCCCCAGGGACAGCAATACACTGAAGCTTTCTTT.

V usage is TRBV2 and J usage is TRBJ2-7; weak D call: TRBD2 (7 bases). Trimming cost V 6 bases and J 3 bases, with 12 bases left between them. CDR3 length: 13 residues. Germline V gene lookup returns CDR1 SNHLY and CDR2 FYNNEI. CDR3 DNA sequence: TGTGCCAGCAGGGTGGGAGGGGGCTACGAGCAGTACTTC. It codes for CASRVGGGYEQYF.

The V call is TRBV15, the J call TRBJ1-2; the D gene is possibly TRBD1 (6 bases). This CDR3 is built from 14 residues. CDR1 and CDR2 from the germline V gene are LNHNV and YYDKDF (reference sequence). Trimming pared 3 bases from V and 7 bases from J, leaving 15 bases between. CDR3 in DNA: TGTGCCACCAGCAGTGGAACAGGGATTTTTGGCTACACCTTC. Translating gives CATSSGTGIFGYTF.

This chain uses TRBV10-3 with TRBJ2-5, with TRBD1 as a possible D gene (5 bases). Trimming removed 0 bases at V and 6 bases at J, with 17 bases between. CDR3 length: 16 amino acids. Germline-derived CDR1 and CDR2 are ENHRY and SYGVKD. The CDR3 reads CAISESTAQGWQTQYF. DNA of the CDR3: TGTGCCATCAGTGAGTCCACGGCCCAGGGCTGGCAGACCCAGTACTTC.

V and J are TRBV6-1 and TRBJ2-2, with 9 bases fitting TRBD1. The CDR3 is 16 residues long. Germline CDR1 and CDR2: MNHNS and SASEGT. V shed 3 bases, J shed 7 bases, and the junction held 9 bases outside the gene matches. The CDR3 bases are TGTGCCAGCAGTGAGCCGGGACAGGGAATGGGCGGGGAGCTGTTTTTT. Translation gives CASSEPGQGMGGELFF.

Comments on this clone: A junction end diverges from the germline sequence, so it may reflect a read error. The chain carries TRBV7-9 and TRBJ1-1; D perhaps matches TRBD1 (6 bases). Germline assignment: CDR1 SEHNR and CDR2 FQNEAQ (reference sequence). The CDR3 consists of 11 residues. The CDR3 DNA follows: TGTGCCAGCAGCTTAGGAGACAGGCCGCTCTTT. Translating it yields CASSLGDRPLF. The full variable domain, completed using reference TRBV7-9 and TRBJ1-1, is DTGVSQNPRHKITKRGQNVTFRCDPISEHNRLYWYRQTLGQGPEFLTYFQNEAQLEKSRLLSDRFSAERPKGSFSTLEIQRTEQGDSAMYLCASSLGDRPLFGQGTRLTVV.

This chain joins TRBV9 and TRBJ2-3; tentative D call: TRBD2 (5 bases). The CDR3 runs to 15 residues. The V end was cut by 4 bases, the J end by 1 base, with 13 bases between. Per germline, CDR1 SGDLS and CDR2 YYNGEE. CDR3 sequence reads: CASSFQRSGTDTQYF. The CDR3, as DNA: TGTGCCAGCAGCTTCCAGCGGAGTGGCACAGATACGCAGTATTTT.

The V and J genes are TRBV7-9 and TRBJ1-5; a weak D match, TRBD1 (6 bases). V dropped 5 bases and J dropped 7 bases, with 15 bases sitting between them. Germline V gene lookup returns CDR1 SEHNR and CDR2 FQNEAQ (reference sequence). The CDR3 contains 14 residues. CDR3 sequence reads: CASSPMGQGQPQHF. The DNA of the CDR3 is TGTGCCAGCAGCCCGATGGGACAAGGACAGCCCCAGCATTTT.

V usage is TRBV13 and J usage is TRBJ2-5; no firm D call. Germline CDR1 PRHDT, CDR2 FYEKMQ (reference sequence). The CDR3 is made up of 15 amino acids. The ends were cut back, 1 base at V and 2 bases at J, with 11 bases in the middle. In DNA, the CDR3 is TGTGCCAGCAGCTTAGAAGGCGTAGCACAAGAGACCCAGTACTTC. Its translation: CASSLEGVAQETQYF.

CDR3 DNA: TGTGCCAGCAGGGCGGACAGGGGGAATAACTATGGCTACACCTTC. Amino acids: CASRADRGNNYGYTF. This sequence joins TRBV2 and TRBJ1-2; 10 bases align to TRBD1. The trim removed 6 bases at V and 1 base at J, leaving 5 bases unmatched. The CDR3 covers 15 residues. Germline CDR1 and CDR2: SNHLY and FYNNEI.

CDR3 sequence (DNA): TGTGCCAGCAGGACAGGGAAAGGGTTCGAGCAGTACTTC. The encoded protein is CASRTGKGFEQYF. This sequence joins TRBV21-1 and TRBJ2-7; TRBD1, the table's D call, lacks a check against the DNA. TRBV21-1 is noted as a pseudogene. This CDR3 region has 13 residues.

V and J are TRBV4-3 and TRBJ2-3; TRBD2 agrees at 10 bases. Trimming cost V 1 base and J 5 bases; bases outside gene matches: 3. CDR3 length: 15 residues. Germline V gives CDR1 LGHNA, CDR2 YSLEER. The DNA for the CDR3 is TGCGCCAGCAGCCAAGGACCTAGCGGGAGAGATACGCAGTATTTT. Its translation is CASSQGPSGRDTQYF.

The chain joins TRBV5-1 to TRBJ1-1; 9 positions match TRBD1. Germline trimming cut 2 bases from V and 1 base from J; bases unmatched to any gene: 3. Germline-derived CDR1 and CDR2 are SGHRS and YFSETQ. This CDR3 is built from 15 residues. The CDR3 sequence is CASSFLGQGNTEAFF. DNA for the CDR3: TGCGCCAGCAGCTTTCTGGGACAGGGGAACACTGAAGCTTTCTTT. The full variable domain, completed using reference TRBV5-1 and TRBJ1-1, is KAGVTQTPRYLIKTRGQQVTLSCSPISGHRSVSWYQQTPGQGLQFLFEYFSETQRNKGNFPGRFSGRQFSNSRSEMNVSTLELGDSALYLCASSFLGQGNTEAFFGQGTRLTVV.

The chain couples TRBV21-1 to TRBJ2-7; TRBD2 is the table's D call and was not checked against the DNA. TRBV21-1 is termed a pseudogene. The CDR3 spans 15 residues. In DNA, the CDR3 is TGTGCCAGCAGCAAAGGGACTAGCGGGACCTACGAGCAGTACTTC. It translates to CASSKGTSGTYEQYF.

This chain uses TRBV6-1 with TRBJ2-2; 11 bases agree with TRBD1. The length of the CDR3 is 16 residues. J gave up 7 bases and V 0 bases, and 4 bases lay outside the gene matches. The V gene's germline CDR1 is MNHNS and CDR2 SASEGT. DNA for the CDR3: TGTGCCAGCAGTGAAGCTCCGGGACAGGGGGTCGGGGAGCTGTTTTTT. Translation gives CASSEAPGQGVGELFF.

CDR3 sequence reads: CASSLQAGAVTDTQYF. CDR3 coding DNA: TGTGCCAGCAGCCTCCAAGCGGGAGCTGTGACAGATACGCAGTATTTT. V gene TRBV5-4 combines with J gene TRBJ2-3, with TRBD2 matching over 8 bases. With V trimmed by 4 bases and J by 3 bases, 10 bases remained unmatched. Germline loops: CDR1 SGHNT, CDR2 YYREEE (reference sequence). The CDR3 length is 16 residues.

The chain recombines TRBV10-1 with TRBJ2-2, with TRBD1 matching over 7 bases. From germline, CDR1 is WNHNN and CDR2 SYGVQD (reference sequence). The CDR3 is 16 residues long. Germline trimming cut 5 bases from V and 8 bases from J; bases unmatched to any gene: 14. CDR3 sequence: CASSSDRAQFTGELFF. CDR3 DNA sequence: TGCGCCAGCAGTTCCGACAGGGCCCAATTCACTGGGGAGCTGTTTTTT.

The CDR3 loop reads CASSSQAGVAYEQYF. CDR3 DNA sequence: TGTGCCAGCAGCTCACAGGCAGGGGTGGCCTACGAGCAGTACTTC. V usage is TRBV9 and J usage is TRBJ2-7; D possibly corresponds to TRBD1 (6 bases). Per the germline V gene, CDR1 is SGDLS and CDR2 is YYNGEE. The CDR3 runs to 15 residues. V lost 4 bases and J 2 bases, leaving 16 bases between the germline ends. Combining the CDR3 with reference TRBV9 and TRBJ2-7 gives the whole variable domain DSGVTQTPKHLITATGQRVTLRCSPRSGDLSVYWYQQSLDQGLQFLIQYYNGEERAKGNILERFSAQQFPDLHSELNLSSLELGDSALYFCASSSQAGVAYEQYFGPGTRLTVT.

This clone was observed a single time. The rearrangement joins TRBV6-4 to TRBJ1-2; D is undetermined. CDR1 is MRHNA, CDR2 SNTAGT, per germline. With 0 bases removed from V and 8 bases from J, the gap between germline ends came to 16 bases. CDR3 length equals 15 residues. The CDR3 region has the DNA TGTGCCAGCAGTGACTCCCAACCGGGATCAGGAGGCTACACCTTC. It yields the protein CASSDSQPGSGGYTF.

V gene TRBV30 combines with J gene TRBJ2-1; 10 nucleotides align to TRBD2. J was trimmed by 8 bases and V by 1 base; bases with no gene match: 5. CDR1 and CDR2 from the germline V gene are GTSNPN and SVGIG (reference sequence). This CDR3 spans 14 amino acids. CDR3 nucleotide sequence: TGTGCCTGGAGTGAACTAGCGGGATCGGATGAGCAGTTCTTC. It encodes CAWSELAGSDEQFF.

This clone was recorded only once. Other DNA sequences from this sample encode an identical CDR3 as well. The chain has TRBV6-5 and TRBJ1-5; D is undetermined. V dropped 2 bases and J dropped 2 bases, with 7 bases sitting between them. CDR1 MNHEY and CDR2 SVGAGI come from the germline V gene. The CDR3 sequence is 14 residues long. CDR3 amino acids: CASSYREGNQPQHF. The CDR3 DNA follows: TGTGCCAGCAGTTACCGGGAAGGCAATCAGCCCCAGCATTTT.

The V gene is TRBV4-1, the J gene TRBJ1-2, with 10 bases aligning to TRBD1. Germline lookup yields CDR1 MGHRA and CDR2 YSYEKL. V was clipped by 3 bases and J by 4 bases; unmatched bases: 11. This CDR3 is built from 17 residues. The DNA of the CDR3 is TGCGCCAGCAGCCACTATTTTTTCCGGGACAGGGGCTATGGCTACACCTTC. As protein: CASSHYFFRDRGYGYTF.

This clone appeared a single time. The chain combines TRBV5-4 with TRBJ1-2; D unclear. Germline values: CDR1 SGHNT, CDR2 YYREEE (reference sequence). CDR3 size: 13 residues. V lost 0 bases and J 2 bases, leaving 5 bases between the germline ends. The CDR3 protein is CASSLDSNYGYTF. The DNA of the CDR3 is TGTGCCAGCAGCTTGGACTCAAACTATGGCTACACCTTC.

The chain links TRBV6-5 to TRBJ2-7, with D unclear. The ends were cut back, 4 bases at V and 4 bases at J, with 5 bases in the middle. CDR1 and CDR2 from the germline V gene are MNHEY and SVGAGI. The CDR3 has 11 amino acids. The DNA for the CDR3 is TGTGCCAGCAGTTTCGGGTACGAGCAGTACTTC. It codes for CASSFGYEQYF.

The chain carries TRBV2 and TRBJ2-3; 10 bases are a match to TRBD2. V trimming: 1 base; J trimming: 1 base; junction bases outside the gene matches: 2. The CDR3 is 16 residues long. Germline lookup yields CDR1 SNHLY and CDR2 FYNNEI. DNA of the CDR3: TGTGCCAGCAGTGAAGGGACTAGCGGCCGCACAGATACGCAGTATTTT. Amino acids: CASSEGTSGRTDTQYF. Drawing the rest from reference TRBV2 and TRBJ2-3, the complete variable domain is EPEVTQTPSHQVTQMGQEVILRCVPISNHLYFYWYRQILGQKVEFLVSFYNNEISEKSEIFDDQFSVERPDGSNFTLKIRSTKLEDSAMYFCASSEGTSGRTDTQYFGPGTRLTVL.

The rearrangement joins TRBV11-2 to TRBJ2-7, with TRBD2 matching over 7 bases. Unmatched junction bases numbered 2, after V lost 0 bases and J lost 3 bases. CDR1 and CDR2 from the germline V gene are SGHAT and FQNNGV. This CDR3 spans 14 amino acids. The CDR3: CASSLEGGIYEQYF. CDR3 coding DNA: TGTGCCAGCAGCTTAGAGGGGGGGATCTACGAGCAGTACTTC.